These T cell receptor beta chains were read from a single sample in a study of blood T cell repertoires in COVID-19. The method was immunoSEQ multiplex PCR; TCRdb's version includes in-frame clones alone and lacks a portion of them. The sample shows some 62,000 clones, 79% of them seen only once. Sequenced: peripheral blood. Source of these receptors: a woman aged 80 or over with active or convalescent COVID-19. Both conserved end residues are trimmed from each CDR3. Each record gives: V gene, CDR3 protein.

V: TRBV19
CDR3: ASSIPQASPYGYT

V: TRBV6-5
CDR3: ASRYWDNPYSPLH

V: TRBV4-1
CDR3: ASSSGTGDYNEQF

V: TRBV9
CDR3: ASSVPSGGLSTDTQY

V: TRBV14
CDR3: ASSGGLAGYEQY

V: TRBV19
CDR3: ASQGAYEQY

V: TRBV19
CDR3: ASSLQGSNQPQH

V: TRBV7-2
CDR3: ASSAQGEDPNGYT

V: TRBV19
CDR3: ASSGTGSYQPQH

V: TRBV19
CDR3: ASSNHRVSYEQY

V: TRBV25-1
CDR3: ASSEAGLMNTEAF

V: TRBV5-1
CDR3: ASSPIGQGAFYEQY

V: TRBV18
CDR3: ASSPGREAYT

V: TRBV3-1/TRBV3-2
CDR3: ASSLNRDIGTDTQY

V: TRBV19
CDR3: ASKTGGNSYEQY

V: TRBV7-9
CDR3: ASSLVEADLGEKLF

V: TRBV3-1/TRBV3-2
CDR3: ASSQVPGAGNTIY

V: TRBV19
CDR3: ASTTRQPYGYT

V: TRBV5-1
CDR3: ASSLGRGDSPLH

V: TRBV7-2
CDR3: ASSPRVAGGRTGELF

V: TRBV6-5
CDR3: ASSYTGQYTGELF

V: TRBV19
CDR3: ASSSGLAGQETQY

V: TRBV9
CDR3: ASSEGGGITDTQY

V: TRBV5-1
CDR3: ASSTGEIGNTIY

V: TRBV19
CDR3: ASRPGVVTGELF

V: TRBV4-1
CDR3: ASRLAGATDTQY

V: TRBV19
CDR3: ASSPPAGTGNNQPQH

V: TRBV10-1
CDR3: ASSESRGSFTDTQY

V: TRBV5-1
CDR3: ASSLGQGRTYGYT

V: TRBV2
CDR3: ASTVRTGFRPQH

V: TRBV4-2
CDR3: ASSQTSGRTDTQY

V: TRBV9
CDR3: ASSLHEGLRGDGYT

V: TRBV5-4
CDR3: ASSLSRDRVDEQY

V: TRBV2
CDR3: ASSNRGSNEKLF

V: TRBV7-8
CDR3: ASSSQGMGTNEKLF

V: TRBV2
CDR3: ASRETTTGELF

V: TRBV6-1
CDR3: ASSGGRRTAVANEKLF

V: TRBV7-6
CDR3: ASSLVSTGEETQY

V: TRBV11-1
CDR3: ASSLDGTGGYEQY

V: TRBV7-2
CDR3: ASSSNSRDYNSPLH

V: TRBV7-2
CDR3: ASSLGGVRNTEAF

V: TRBV27
CDR3: ASSLSLGLAVYEQY

V: TRBV10-3
CDR3: AISDRQGVQPQH

V: TRBV29-1
CDR3: SVGTGIGNTIY

V: TRBV7-2
CDR3: ASSFTGAGNTIY

V: TRBV29-1
CDR3: SVVETVSYEQY

V: TRBV4-1
CDR3: ASSQVSAGATDTQY

V: TRBV19
CDR3: ASSPDRDRGNEQF

V: TRBV10-3
CDR3: AISEGQGGRTEAF

V: TRBV19
CDR3: ASRTQGSNQPQH

V: TRBV29-1
CDR3: SVELTSGTQY

V: TRBV10-3
CDR3: AISDGTGANEKLF

V: TRBV4-2
CDR3: ASSQEPARAGGPR